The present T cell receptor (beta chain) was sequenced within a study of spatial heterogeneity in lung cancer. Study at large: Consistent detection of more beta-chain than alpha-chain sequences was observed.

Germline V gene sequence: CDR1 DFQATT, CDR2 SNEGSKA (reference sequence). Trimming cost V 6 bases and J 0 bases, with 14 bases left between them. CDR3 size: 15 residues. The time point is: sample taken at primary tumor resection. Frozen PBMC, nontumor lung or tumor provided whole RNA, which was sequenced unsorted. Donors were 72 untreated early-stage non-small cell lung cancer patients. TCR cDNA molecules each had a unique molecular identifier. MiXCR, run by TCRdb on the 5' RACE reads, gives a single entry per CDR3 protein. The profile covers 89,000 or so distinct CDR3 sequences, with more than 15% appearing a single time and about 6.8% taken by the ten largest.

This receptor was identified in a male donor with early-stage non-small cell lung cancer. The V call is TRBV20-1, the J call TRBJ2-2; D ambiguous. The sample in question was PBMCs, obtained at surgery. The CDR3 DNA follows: TGCAGTGCCAGTGGTGGAAAATCGAACACCGGGGAGCTGTTTTTT. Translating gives CSASGGKSNTGELFF.